One sample yielded the 32 T cell receptor beta chains listed below, sequenced in a study of cytomegalovirus exposure and HLA in healthy donors. The study ran its PCR with 60 Vbeta and 13 Jbeta primers. The repertoire was sequenced with immunoSEQ multiplex PCR; TCRdb's copy has only in-frame clones and lacks some. The data hold about 180,000 clones, with 65% to 85% observed a single time. Material for sequencing was PBMCs. These TCRs come from a girl aged 5 to 17 in good health and CMV-seropositive.

V and J are TRBV6-1 and TRBJ1-2; D uncertain. The CDR3 length is 16 residues. Germline V gene lookup returns CDR1 MNHNS and CDR2 SASEGT. The germline V and J ends were trimmed by 1 base and 0 bases, with 12 bases remaining between them. The DNA of the CDR3 is TGTGCCAGCAGTGAAGGAGTGGAGGTGTCTAACTATGGCTACACCTTC. Residues: CASSEGVEVSNYGYTF.

The CDR3 reads CASSGTGSYEQYF. CDR3 nucleotide sequence: TGTGCCAGCAGTGGCACGGGCTCCTACGAGCAGTACTTC. The chain joins TRBV27 to TRBJ2-7; unclear D gene. Germline V CDR1 and CDR2: MNHEY, SMNVEV (reference sequence). This CDR3 is built from 13 residues. V lost 5 bases and J 0 bases, leaving 8 bases between the germline ends.

This clone came up once. The chain links TRBV27 to TRBJ2-7, with D maybe TRBD1 (6 bases). Per germline, CDR1 MNHEY and CDR2 SMNVEV (reference sequence). The CDR3 spans 14 residues. V was clipped by 0 bases and J by 6 bases, with 12 bases between them. For the CDR3, the DNA is TGTGCCAGCAGTTTATCCCGTTGGGGGCGCGAGCAGTACTTC. This sequence encodes CASSLSRWGREQYF.

The genes are TRBV19 and TRBJ1-4; perhaps TRBD1 as D (6 bases). The CDR3 loop spans 15 amino acids. In germline, CDR1 is LNHDA, CDR2 SQIVND (reference sequence). The germline V and J ends were trimmed by 3 bases and 8 bases, with 16 bases remaining between them. CDR3 nucleotide sequence: TGTGCCAGTAGTATTTTAAGGGTCGGGACAGAAAAACTGTTTTTT. The encoded protein is CASSILRVGTEKLFF.

The chain carries TRBV5-8 and TRBJ2-5; D is possibly TRBD2 (6 bases). The CDR3 runs 18 residues. V was pared by 2 bases and J by 5 bases, with 25 bases between. Germline V gene data show CDR1 as SGHTS and CDR2 as YDEGEE. This CDR3 is CASSFALLRGGGKETQYF. In DNA form, the CDR3 reads TGTGCCAGCAGCTTCGCCTTACTCCGGGGAGGCGGTAAGGAGACCCAGTACTTC.

V is TRBV7-9 and J is TRBJ2-1; D is undetermined. The ends were cut back, 2 bases at V and 2 bases at J, with 7 bases in the middle. The CDR3 runs 14 residues. Germline CDR1 and CDR2: SEHNR and FQNEAQ (reference sequence). In nucleotides, the CDR3 is TGTGCCAGCAGCTTAACTGCGGCCTACAATGAGCAGTTCTTC. It translates to CASSLTAAYNEQFF.

In its sample, this clone was seen a few times. The chain couples TRBV5-1 to TRBJ2-5, with a weak D call TRBD1 (6 bases). Germline V lookup: CDR1 SGHRS, CDR2 YFSETQ. V was shortened by 3 bases and J by 2 bases, with 14 bases between the two germline ends. This CDR3 region has 15 residues. CDR3 DNA: TGCGCCAGCAGCTCTCTAGGGACACCACAAGAGACCCAGTACTTC. Protein product: CASSSLGTPQETQYF.

The J gene is TRBJ1-1, the V gene TRBV5-1; 9 nucleotides match TRBD1. Trimming removed 3 bases from V and 8 bases from J; junction bases left unmatched: 11. Germline values: CDR1 SGHRS, CDR2 YFSETQ. The CDR3 is made up of 15 amino acids. In DNA, the CDR3 is TGCGCCAGCAGCTCGAAGGGCCCGGGACAGGGCGAAGCTTTCTTT. It codes for CASSSKGPGQGEAFF.

The chain links TRBV11-3 to TRBJ2-5; D gene ambiguous. Gene TRBJ2-7 matches the end of the DNA better, so the J call may be wrong. There are 13 residues in the CDR3. Germline CDR1 reads SGHNT; CDR2 reads YENEEA. The CDR3 sequence is CASSLDRTYEQYF. The CDR3 DNA follows: TGTGCCAGCAGCTTAGATCGTACCTACGAGCAGTACTTC.

The rearrangement uses TRBV11-2 and TRBJ2-7; 15 positions match TRBD2. Looked up from germline, CDR1 is SGHAT and CDR2 is FQNNGV. Losses at the gene ends were 2 bases for V and 3 bases for J; bases not matched to a gene: 8. The CDR3 has 18 residues. The CDR3 region has the DNA TGTGCCAGCAGCTTAAGCCCGGGACTAGCGGGAGGTTACTACGAGCAGTACTTC. As protein: CASSLSPGLAGGYYEQYF.

J is TRBJ2-2 and V is TRBV14; 13 nucleotides align to TRBD2. V shed 3 bases and J 3 bases; nucleotides not matched to a gene: 7. Germline CDR1 reads SGHDN; CDR2 reads FVKESK. The CDR3 covers 18 residues. The CDR3 is CASSQARGLAGYTGELFF. The CDR3 nucleotides read TGTGCCAGCAGCCAGGCTCGGGGACTAGCGGGATACACCGGGGAGCTGTTTTTT.

The gene calls are TRBV30 and TRBJ2-3; D possibly corresponds to TRBD2 (6 bases). The CDR3 has 14 residues. Germline V gene data show CDR1 as GTSNPN and CDR2 as SVGIG (reference sequence). V was clipped by 1 base and J by 9 bases, with 17 bases between them. This chain's CDR3 is CAWSGVGTQRTQYF. CDR3 DNA sequence: TGTGCCTGGAGTGGGGTGGGGACTCAGCGCACGCAGTATTTT.

On this clone itself: The junction and the germline gene differ at one end; a read error may be behind it. In DNA form, the CDR3 reads TGTGCTAGCAGCTTAGGCCGCGCAGATACGCAGTATTTT. Translated: CASSLGRADTQYF. The chain carries TRBV7-7 and TRBJ2-3; D is unclear. Germline loops: CDR1 SSHAT, CDR2 FNYEAQ (reference sequence). The CDR3 length is 13 residues.

Here the CDR3 DNA reads TGTGCCAGCAGCCCGGGACAGGGCGGCGAGACCCAGTACTTC. Its translation is CASSPGQGGETQYF. This chain links TRBV5-5 with TRBJ2-5; 9 positions match TRBD1. Trimming cost V 4 bases and J 5 bases; bases outside gene matches: 6. The CDR3 contains 14 residues. In germline, CDR1 is SGHKS, CDR2 YYEKEE (reference sequence). The full variable domain, completed using reference TRBV5-5 and TRBJ2-5, is DAGVTQSPTHLIKTRGQQVTLRCSPISGHKSVSWYQQVLGQGPQFIFQYYEKEERGRGNFPDRFSARQFPNYSSELNVNALLLGDSALYLCASSPGQGGETQYFGPGTRLLVL.

This clone has only a few counts. The chain has TRBV7-2 and TRBJ2-7; 11 bases agree with TRBD1. CDR1 SGHTA and CDR2 FQGNSA come from the germline V gene. The CDR3 is 16 amino acids. V lost 6 bases to trimming and J lost 4 bases; unmatched junction nucleotides: 11. The chain's CDR3 is CASSLQTGTGGYEQYF. The CDR3 nucleotides read TGTGCCAGCAGTCTCCAAACCGGGACAGGGGGATACGAGCAGTACTTC.

The DNA of the CDR3 is TGTGCCACCGACAGGGAGAATTACAATGAGCAGTTCTTC. This gives the protein CATDRENYNEQFF. J is TRBJ2-1 and V is TRBV6-1, with 7 bases matching TRBD1. V lost 10 bases, J lost 4 bases, and 7 bases stayed unmatched. The CDR3 is made up of 13 amino acids. Per the germline V gene, CDR1 is MNHNS and CDR2 is SASEGT.

This rearrangement joins TRBV7-9 to TRBJ2-7, with D perhaps matching TRBD2 (6 bases). The ends were cut back, 5 bases at V and 3 bases at J, with 26 bases in the middle. This CDR3 has 18 amino acids. Germline CDR1 reads SEHNR; CDR2 reads FQNEAQ (reference sequence). CDR3 protein: CASSHGGASAARLYEQYF. CDR3 DNA: TGTGCCAGCAGCCACGGCGGGGCTAGCGCAGCCAGACTCTACGAGCAGTACTTC.

This chain connects TRBV7-2 to TRBJ2-7, with a possible D match to TRBD2 (6 bases). This CDR3 contains 12 residues. CDR1 is SGHTA, CDR2 FQGNSA, per germline. V was cut by 2 bases and J by 6 bases, with 8 bases left in between. The CDR3 DNA is TGTGCCAGCAGCTTACAGCGGGCCGAGCAGTACTTC. Amino acid sequence: CASSLQRAEQYF.

The J gene is TRBJ2-7, the V gene TRBV7-9; D unresolved. The CDR3 loop spans 11 amino acids. The V end lost 0 bases, the J end lost 7 bases, and 4 bases lay between the germline ends. Germline CDR1 is SEHNR and CDR2 is FQNEAQ (reference sequence). The CDR3 region has the DNA TGTGCCAGCAGCTTAGCGGCAGAGCAGTACTTC. As protein: CASSLAAEQYF.

About this clone: Mismatch with germline at one junction end may stem from a read error. The chain employs TRBV7-9 and TRBJ1-2; no clear D. CDR1 SEHNR and CDR2 FQNEAQ come from the germline V gene (reference sequence). The CDR3 totals 12 residues. CDR3: CSSSLSGSGYTF. In DNA form, the CDR3 reads TGTTCCAGCAGCTTGTCGGGTAGCGGCTACACCTTC.

The chain employs TRBV25-1 and TRBJ2-2; D call uncertain. Trimming removed 0 bases at V and 6 bases at J, with 5 bases between. CDR1 is MGHDK and CDR2 is SYGVNS in the germline V gene. CDR3 length: 13 residues. The DNA of the CDR3 is TGTGCCAGCAGTGAATATAATCCCGGGGAGCTGTTTTTT. Its translation is CASSEYNPGELFF.

The V call is TRBV19, the J call TRBJ2-1, with D perhaps TRBD2 (5 bases). This CDR3 has 17 residues. V dropped 5 bases and J dropped 6 bases, with 23 bases sitting between them. Germline loops: CDR1 LNHDA, CDR2 SQIVND (reference sequence). This CDR3 reads CASSLRAIQRGSNEQFF. The CDR3 DNA sequence: TGTGCCAGTAGTCTAAGGGCTATTCAAAGAGGGTCCAATGAGCAGTTCTTC.

The chain employs TRBV20-1 and TRBJ1-4; 7 bases map to TRBD1. The CDR3 is 10 amino acids. The germline V gene has CDR1 DFQATT and CDR2 SNEGSKA (reference sequence). The CDR3 region has the DNA TGCAGCGTAGGGGGCGAAAAACTGTTTTTT. Protein product: CSVGGEKLFF.

The gene calls are TRBV25-1 and TRBJ2-7; no clear D gene. V lost 6 bases, J lost 3 bases, and 12 bases lay in between. Germline lookup yields CDR1 MGHDK and CDR2 SYGVNS. CDR3 length equals 13 residues. CDR3 nucleotide sequence: TGTGCCAGCAGCGATACTATACACTACGAGCAGTACTTC. It codes for CASSDTIHYEQYF.

In its sample, this clone was seen once. V and J are TRBV15 and TRBJ2-3, with 11 bases aligning to TRBD1. J lost 4 bases, V lost 7 bases, and 13 bases had no gene match. The CDR3 runs to 17 residues. The germline V gene encodes CDR1 LNHNV and CDR2 YYDKDF (reference sequence). The CDR3: CATIGKRGQGAPDTQYF. The CDR3 nucleotides read TGTGCCACCATTGGGAAAAGAGGACAGGGGGCACCAGATACGCAGTATTTT.

This chain links TRBV19 with TRBJ1-5, with 7 bases matching TRBD1. There are 16 residues in the CDR3. The trim removed 3 bases at V and 4 bases at J, leaving 9 bases unmatched. Germline V gene data show CDR1 as LNHDA and CDR2 as SQIVND (reference sequence). The CDR3 spells CASSMFGQGVNQPQHF. As DNA, the CDR3 is TGTGCCAGTAGTATGTTTGGTCAGGGGGTTAATCAGCCCCAGCATTTT.

V is TRBV10-2 and J is TRBJ1-5; D uncertain. The CDR3 covers 13 residues. The V gene lost 2 bases and the J gene lost 5 bases, with 7 bases spanning the gap. Germline V gene lookup returns CDR1 WSHSY and CDR2 SAAADI. Here the CDR3 DNA reads TGCGCCAGCAGTGAGGCAAACTATCAGCCCCAGCATTTT. Translating gives CASSEANYQPQHF.

In the case of this clone: This same CDR3 is encoded by further DNA sequences in the sample. The genes are TRBV6-5 and TRBJ1-1, with D maybe TRBD1 (6 bases). The germline gives CDR1 MNHEY, CDR2 SVGAGI. Trimming took 5 bases from V and 5 from J, leaving 6 bases between them. This CDR3 has 11 amino acids. This chain's CDR3 is CASSQGTEAFF. CDR3 DNA: TGTGCCAGCAGTCAGGGGACTGAAGCTTTCTTT.

In its sample, this clone was seen a few times. The genes are TRBV2 and TRBJ1-4, with 7 bases lining up with TRBD1. Germline CDR1 reads SNHLY; CDR2 reads FYNNEI. The CDR3 is 18 amino acids. V shed 4 bases, J shed 0 bases, and the junction held 11 bases outside the gene matches. DNA of the CDR3: TGTGCCAGCAGTGGAAGATGGACAGGCCCCGCAACTAATGAAAAACTGTTTTTT. Translated: CASSGRWTGPATNEKLFF.

CDR3 amino acids: CAWSVFTGRNTEAFF. For the CDR3, the DNA is TGTGCCTGGAGTGTATTCACAGGGAGGAACACTGAAGCTTTCTTT. V usage is TRBV30 and J usage is TRBJ1-1; the D gene is possibly TRBD1 (6 bases). Per the germline V gene, CDR1 is GTSNPN and CDR2 is SVGIG (reference sequence). The CDR3 loop spans 15 amino acids. V lost 0 bases, J lost 1 base, and 12 bases lay in between.

This clone was seen a single time. The chain is built from TRBV7-9 and TRBJ1-1, with TRBD1 as a possible D gene (5 bases). Germline V gene data show CDR1 as SEHNR and CDR2 as FQNEAQ (reference sequence). CDR3 size: 13 residues. V dropped 6 bases and J dropped 4 bases, with 12 bases sitting between them. CDR3 sequence reads: CASSPWQGTEAFF. The CDR3 bases are TGTGCCAGCAGTCCCTGGCAGGGCACTGAAGCTTTCTTT.

CDR3 bases: TGTGCCAGTAGTATAGATGCGGGAGGGGGGGTAGGATCAGATACGCAGTATTTT. It translates to CASSIDAGGGVGSDTQYF. This chain uses TRBV19 with TRBJ2-3; the match to TRBD2 covers 9 bases. Germline CDR1 is LNHDA and CDR2 is SQIVND (reference sequence). V shed 0 bases, J shed 4 bases, and the junction held 11 bases outside the gene matches. The CDR3 covers 18 residues.